This TCR beta chain was recorded in a study of T-cell memory formation after mild COVID-19. One entry per CDR3 protein results from TCRdb running MiXCR on the 5' RACE reads. The table shows about 610,000 distinct CDR3 sequences, with 15% to 20% occurring only once. The length of the CDR3 is 15 residues. V lost 0 bases to trimming and J lost 5 bases, with 13 bases between them. Germline loops: CDR1 MGHDK, CDR2 SYGVNS. The TCR was taken from an adult woman who had mild COVID-19 (a few samples of this study predate the infection). Cell type and time point are not known. The genes are TRBV25-1 and TRBJ1-2; D is possibly TRBD1 (5 bases). The sequenced sample consisted of PBMCs or a T cell subset sorted from them (not recorded which). The CDR3 coding sequence is TGTGCCAGCAGTGAATATTCGGGACCCCCATATGGCTACACCTTC. It yields the protein CASSEYSGPPYGYTF.